The source of this T cell receptor beta chain is a study of PD-1 blockade in classical Hodgkin lymphoma. Across the study: The nivolumab dose that patients received was 3 mg/kg, given intravenously every 2 weeks.

This clone was detected once. As yet, its antigen is unknown. Study findings and constraints: A significant rise in TCR diversity by C4D1 was seen for CD4+ but not CD8+ cells.

Trimming removed 4 bases from V and 4 bases from J; junction bases left unmatched: 3. Germline CDR1 LGHNT, CDR2 FRNRAP. The CDR3 spans 14 residues. Every patient relapsed after autologous stem cell transplantation, and brentuximab vedotin exposure varied. Method: immunoSEQ multiplex PCR; TCRdb's copy keeps in-frame clones and lacks some. The repertoire holds 30,000 to 40,000 clones, with about three quarters as singletons. The starting material was peripheral blood mononuclear cells (PBMCs), obtained at baseline. This receptor was identified in a human donor with classical Hodgkin lymphoma. This sequence joins TRBV12-5 and TRBJ2-3, with 9 bases that match TRBD1. CDR3 loop: CASGSGQGPDTQYF. CDR3 in DNA: TGTGCTAGTGGTTCGGGACAGGGTCCAGATACGCAGTATTTT.